One sample yielded the 21 T cell receptor beta chains listed below, sequenced in a study of control samples from healthy donors and cancer patients. Method: immunoSEQ multiplex PCR; TCRdb's copy keeps in-frame clones and lacks some. In the table there are some 82,000 clones, 80% to 90% of which are singletons. Sequenced sample: PBMCs. The source of these receptors is a man aged 55-75 years with head and neck cancer.

CDR3 in amino acids: CASSPNRAISGANVLTF. CDR3 DNA sequence: TGTGCCAGCTCACCAAACAGGGCCATCTCTGGGGCCAACGTCCTGACTTTC. The chain recombines TRBV18 with TRBJ2-6; maybe TRBD1 (6 bases). V was clipped by 2 bases and J by 0 bases, with 11 bases between them. Germline-derived CDR1 and CDR2 are KGHSH and LQKENI. This CDR3 has 17 residues.

This clone was seen a single time. J is TRBJ2-1 and V is TRBV11-2, with TRBD2 as a possible D gene (5 bases). CDR1 SGHAT and CDR2 FQNNGV come from the germline V gene. The CDR3 sequence is 13 residues long. Between the trimmed V and J ends, which lost 0 bases and 9 bases, there was a span of 9 bases. The DNA of the CDR3 is TGTGCCAGCAGCTTAGATCTAGCCGGTGAGCAGTTCTTC. Its translation is CASSLDLAGEQFF.

The chain couples TRBV18 to TRBJ1-1, with TRBD1 identical over 9 bases. The CDR3 is 15 residues long. Germline V gene data show CDR1 as KGHSH and CDR2 as LQKENI. V lost 2 bases to trimming and J lost 6 bases; unmatched junction nucleotides: 7. In DNA, the CDR3 is TGTGCCAGCTCACCAGAGACAGGGGGATACGCTGAAGCTTTCTTT. Translated: CASSPETGGYAEAFF.

This chain uses TRBV19 with TRBJ1-1; 8 positions agree with TRBD1. The CDR3 runs to 13 residues. Trimming removed 3 bases from V and 9 bases from J; junction bases left unmatched: 6. Germline CDR1 and CDR2: LNHDA and SQIVND (reference sequence). The chain's CDR3 is CASSIGTGYKAFF. The CDR3 nucleotides are TGTGCCAGTAGTATCGGGACAGGATATAAAGCTTTCTTT.

The J gene is TRBJ2-5, the V gene TRBV29-1, with D maybe TRBD2 (5 bases). The CDR3 runs to 10 residues. Germline CDR1 SQVTM, CDR2 ANQGSEA. The V end was cut by 7 bases, the J end by 5 bases, with 8 bases between. For the CDR3, the DNA is TGCAGCGGGAGAGGGGAGACCCAGTACTTC. Translated: CSGRGETQYF.

This clone was detected only once. The V gene is TRBV11-2, the J gene TRBJ2-5; tentatively, D is TRBD2 (5 bases). This CDR3 spans 15 amino acids. Germline V gives CDR1 SGHAT, CDR2 FQNNGV. Trimming cost V 2 bases and J 3 bases, with 13 bases left between them. DNA of the CDR3: TGTGCCAGCAGCTTACTGAATTCGGGAAAAGAGACCCAGTACTTC. Amino acid sequence: CASSLLNSGKETQYF.

This clone came up once. J is TRBJ1-1 and V is TRBV3-1 (or the pseudogene TRBV3-2); 9 nucleotides align to TRBD1. Trimming at V came to 6 bases and at J to 6 bases, leaving 8 bases not matched to a gene. The CDR3 totals 14 residues. Per germline, CDR1 LGHDT and CDR2 YNNKEL (reference sequence). The CDR3 spells CASSTGTGYSEAFF. Here the CDR3 DNA reads TGTGCCAGCAGTACCGGGACAGGGTACTCTGAAGCTTTCTTT.

The chain has TRBV10-3 and TRBJ2-7, with D hard to call. V was shortened by 2 bases and J by 2 bases, with 7 bases between the two germline ends. CDR1 is ENHRY and CDR2 is SYGVKD in the germline V gene. This CDR3 has 13 residues. CDR3 region: CAISEGTTYEQYF. The CDR3 region has the DNA TGTGCCATCAGTGAGGGCACCACCTACGAGCAGTACTTC.

V and J are TRBV6-5 and TRBJ1-2, with a tentative D call TRBD1 (6 bases). V lost 7 bases and J lost 3, with 12 bases in between. The CDR3 runs 13 residues. Germline values: CDR1 MNHEY, CDR2 SVGAGI. The CDR3 sequence is CASTPQGYYGYTF. DNA for the CDR3: TGTGCCAGCACTCCACAGGGATACTATGGCTACACCTTC.

The chain joins TRBV18 to TRBJ2-5; no definite D call. CDR3 length equals 14 residues. Trimming stripped 3 bases from V and 5 bases from J, with 13 bases between. Per the germline V gene, CDR1 is KGHSH and CDR2 is LQKENI. The CDR3, as DNA: TGTGCCAGCTCACCGAGTGGTGCGTGGGAGACCCAGTACTTC. Its protein is CASSPSGAWETQYF.

The V gene is TRBV2, the J gene TRBJ2-6; the D gene is possibly TRBD1 (6 bases). The CDR3 is 15 residues long. Per the germline V gene, CDR1 is SNHLY and CDR2 is FYNNEI. V was pared by 5 bases and J by 2 bases, with 10 bases between. CDR3 sequence: CASSPDSTGANVLTF. DNA of the CDR3: TGTGCCAGCAGTCCGGACAGCACTGGGGCCAACGTCCTGACTTTC. Full variable domain (rest looked up from reference TRBV2 and TRBJ2-6): EPEVTQTPSHQVTQMGQEVILRCVPISNHLYFYWYRQILGQKVEFLVSFYNNEISEKSEIFDDQFSVERPDGSNFTLKIRSTKLEDSAMYFCASSPDSTGANVLTFGAGSRLTVL.

There are a few counts of this clone. The gene calls are TRBV6-5 and TRBJ1-1, with TRBD1 matching 8 bases. The length of the CDR3 is 15 residues. The ends lost 6 bases at V and 0 bases at J; junction bases unmatched: 6. CDR1 and CDR2 from the germline V gene are MNHEY and SVGAGI. The CDR3 sequence is CASSNHRGVNTEAFF. In DNA form, the CDR3 reads TGTGCCAGCAGCAATCACAGGGGGGTGAACACTGAAGCTTTCTTT.

This chain connects TRBV5-8 to TRBJ2-5; D gene uncertain. Germline CDR1 is SGHTS and CDR2 is YDEGEE. V lost 1 base and J lost 7, with 11 bases in between. The CDR3 extends over 13 amino acids. The CDR3 sequence is CASSLRLRVTQYF. The CDR3 DNA is TGTGCCAGCAGCTTGCGGCTGCGAGTGACCCAGTACTTC.

This clone was counted once. The chain is built from TRBV11-2 and TRBJ2-4, with a possible D match to TRBD1 (5 bases). The germline V and J ends were trimmed by 0 bases and 10 bases, with 13 bases remaining between them. CDR1 and CDR2 from the germline V gene are SGHAT and FQNNGV. The length of the CDR3 is 14 residues. This CDR3 is CASSLDLTARIQYF. In nucleotides, the CDR3 is TGTGCCAGCAGCTTAGACCTGACAGCTCGTATTCAGTACTTC.

J is TRBJ2-3 and V is TRBV5-1, with 7 nucleotides matching TRBD2. Germline lookup yields CDR1 SGHRS and CDR2 YFSETQ. The ends lost 0 bases at V and 6 bases at J; junction bases unmatched: 7. The CDR3 covers 15 residues. CDR3 in amino acids: CASSLGLAEADTQYF. The CDR3 nucleotides read TGCGCCAGCAGCTTGGGGCTAGCGGAAGCTGATACGCAGTATTTT.

Notes on this clone: One end of the junction is discordant with germline, which a read error may explain. This sequence joins TRBV7-9 and TRBJ2-1; 11 bases line up with TRBD1. There are 16 residues in the CDR3. Per the germline V gene, CDR1 is SEHNR and CDR2 is FQNEAQ (reference sequence). The CDR3 coding sequence is TGTGCCATCAGCGCTACCTGGGGACAGGGGGGGAATGAGCAGTTCTTC. This encodes CAISATWGQGGNEQFF. The complete variable domain, with remaining parts taken from reference TRBV7-9 and TRBJ2-1, reads DTGVSQNPRHKITKRGQNVTFRCDPISEHNRLYWYRQTLGQGPEFLTYFQNEAQLEKSRLLSDRFSAERPKGSFSTLEIQRTEQGDSAMYLCAISATWGQGGNEQFFGPGTRLTVL.

The CDR3 DNA sequence: TGCGCCAGCAGCCGAACTAGCGGGGGGTCCTACAATGAGCAGTTCTTC. This codes for CASSRTSGGSYNEQFF. V gene TRBV5-1 combines with J gene TRBJ2-1, with 12 positions matching TRBD2. The germline CDR1 and CDR2 sequences are SGHRS and YFSETQ. V shed 4 bases, J shed 1 base, and the junction held 3 bases outside the gene matches. The CDR3 has 16 amino acids.

V gene TRBV19 combines with J gene TRBJ1-2; 7 bases fit TRBD1. This CDR3 region has 14 residues. The J segment lost 0 bases and the V segment lost 7 bases, leaving 5 bases of the junction unmatched. CDR1 LNHDA and CDR2 SQIVND come from the germline V gene (reference sequence). Here the CDR3 reads CASTYDRANYGYTF. The CDR3 coding sequence is TGTGCCAGTACCTACGACAGGGCTAACTATGGCTACACCTTC.

The rearrangement joins TRBV7-9 to TRBJ2-1; D remains unclear. CDR1 and CDR2 (germline): SEHNR, FQNEAQ (reference sequence). This CDR3 comprises 12 residues. V was shortened by 2 bases and J by 8 bases, with 7 bases between the two germline ends. This CDR3 is CASSLISDEQFF. The CDR3 region has the DNA TGTGCCAGCAGCTTAATTTCGGATGAGCAGTTCTTC.

J is TRBJ2-1 and V is TRBV5-1; 10 nucleotides align to TRBD2. Germline CDR1 is SGHRS and CDR2 is YFSETQ. Trimming removed 4 bases from V and 7 bases from J; junction bases left unmatched: 11. The CDR3 runs to 16 residues. The CDR3 nucleotides read TGCGCCAGCAGCCTTACGGTAGCGGGAGGAATAAATGAGCAGTTCTTC. Translation: CASSLTVAGGINEQFF.

This chain uses TRBV4-2 with TRBJ2-7; D remains unclear. V was pared by 2 bases and J by 3 bases, with 14 bases between. CDR3 length: 15 residues. Looked up from germline, CDR1 is LGHNA and CDR2 is YNFKEQ. CDR3 sequence: CASSQFRLDGYEQYF. The CDR3 DNA sequence: TGTGCCAGCAGCCAATTCCGGTTAGATGGCTACGAGCAGTACTTC.